This T cell receptor (beta chain) was sequenced in a study of glioma-infiltrating T cells. The study, taken as a whole, reports: Gliomas, especially low-grade, showed above-expected tissue-blood divergence; non-neoplastic patients showed below. Tissue and blood shared very few CDR3 sequences.

Amplification of TCR alpha and beta CDR3 regions from RNA used iRepertoire nested multiplex PCR. For one-step reverse transcription and amplification, 100-400 ng of tissue mRNA or PBMC total RNA was used. One entry per CDR3 protein, called by TCRdb with MiXCR from the multiplex PCR reads. The data hold approximately 190,000 distinct CDR3 sequences, with over 30% observed a single time. This clonotype showed up just a few times. Its antigen remains unidentified. Germline V gene lookup returns CDR1 LNHDA and CDR2 SQIVND (reference sequence). This CDR3 spans 16 amino acids. Losses at the gene ends were 5 bases for V and 3 bases for J; bases not matched to a gene: 3.

The sequence derives from a human donor with low-grade glioma or glioblastoma, undergoing nonglioma brain surgery, or in good health (not recorded which). The material sequenced was glioma tissue, nonneoplastic brain tissue, or PBMCs (not recorded which). The V call is TRBV19, the J call TRBJ2-2, with 13 bases matching TRBD2. The CDR3 DNA reads TGTGCCAGTAGTTGGACTAGCGGGAGACACACCGGGGAGCTGTTTTTT. Amino acid sequence: CASSWTSGRHTGELFF.